The source of this T cell receptor (beta chain) is a study of human T cells and chemical hapten exposure. A few counts support this clonotype. Time point of the sample: pre-sensitization, week 0. The treatment here: therapeutic diphenylcyclopropenone sensitization with weekly scalp DPC. Germline assignment: CDR1 SEHNR and CDR2 FQNEAQ (reference sequence). The CDR3 is made up of 13 amino acids. Trimming took 4 bases from V and 12 from J, leaving 16 bases between them. Each CDR3 protein is one row after TCRdb ran MiXCR on the RACE reads. The repertoire holds approximately 100,000 distinct CDR3 sequences, with roughly 9.1% as singletons.

The sequences come from whole blood, collected in connection with sensitization to the hapten diphenylcyclopropenone (DPC). V usage is TRBV7-9 and J usage is TRBJ2-1; D remains ambiguous. This receptor was identified in a woman in her thirties or forties with alopecia areata. Some clones in this sample may be carry-over from other donors' samples. The CDR3 DNA sequence: TGTGCCAGCAGCTACCTTTCAAACGGATGGCAGTTCTTC. It specifies CASSYLSNGWQFF.